The clone carrying this T cell receptor (beta chain) was seen more than once but under ten times. The CDR3 is 15 residues long. Germline lookup yields CDR1 SGHVS and CDR2 FQNEAQ. Between the trimmed V and J ends, which lost 4 bases and 4 bases, there was a span of 11 bases. This table comes from immunoSEQ multiplex PCR, and its TCRdb copy is limited to in-frame clones, with some not included. This sample has about 220,000 clones; about 80% occur once, and the top ten carry approximately 1.3%. This entry comes from a study of blood T cell repertoires in COVID-19. Study-level information: Material from acute and convalescent COVID-19 was sourced from the United States, Italy and Spain.

The clonotype comes from a woman aged 40 to 49 with acute COVID-19. Sequencing input: PBMCs or T cells enriched from blood (not recorded which). V gene TRBV7-8 combines with J gene TRBJ1-6; no definite D call. CDR3 protein: CASSYEGSYNSPLHF. The CDR3 nucleotides read TGTGCCAGCAGCTACGAGGGTTCATATAATTCACCCCTCCACTTT. The complete variable domain, with remaining parts taken from reference TRBV7-8 and TRBJ1-6, reads GAGVSQSPRYKVAKRGQDVALRCDPISGHVSLFWYQQALGQGPEFLTYFQNEAQLDKSGLPSDRFFAERPEGSVSTLKIQRTQQEDSAVYLCASSYEGSYNSPLHFGNGTRLTVT.